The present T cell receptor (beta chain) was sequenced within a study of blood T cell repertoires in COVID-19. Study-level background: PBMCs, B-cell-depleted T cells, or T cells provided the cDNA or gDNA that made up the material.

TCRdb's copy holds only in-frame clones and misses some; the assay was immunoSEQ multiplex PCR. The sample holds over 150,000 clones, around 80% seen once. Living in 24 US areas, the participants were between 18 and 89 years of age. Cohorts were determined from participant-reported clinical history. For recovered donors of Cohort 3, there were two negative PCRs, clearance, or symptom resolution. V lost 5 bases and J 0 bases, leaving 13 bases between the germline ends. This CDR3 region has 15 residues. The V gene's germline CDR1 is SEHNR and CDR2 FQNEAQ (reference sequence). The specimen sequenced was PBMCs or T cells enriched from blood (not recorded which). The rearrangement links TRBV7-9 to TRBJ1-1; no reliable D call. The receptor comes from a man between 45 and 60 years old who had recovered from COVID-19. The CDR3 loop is CASSLVWAVNTEAFF. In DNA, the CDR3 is TGTGCCAGCAGCCTCGTTTGGGCCGTGAACACTGAAGCTTTCTTT.